This TCR beta chain was found in a study of CD8+ T cells in alopecia areata. The wider study: The duration of tofacitinib was 6 to 18 months, with 6 months off drug afterward.

The V segment lost 4 bases and the J segment 2 bases; nucleotides outside the gene matches: 8. The germline V gene encodes CDR1 SGHRS and CDR2 YFSETQ. The CDR3 is made up of 17 amino acids. Sample treatment: oral pan-JAK inhibitor, 5-10 mg twice daily. The study team obtained lesional scalp punch biopsies and peripheral blood from alopecia areata patients. Following extraction, RNA underwent reverse transcription to cDNA, which served as the sequencing template. Clones were read by immunoSEQ multiplex PCR, and TCRdb kept only the in-frame ones, dropping some. The repertoire includes about 120,000 clones, 61% of them detected once, and around 6% sits in the top ten.

The sequenced sample was CD4+ T cells sorted from blood, obtained at week 4, from a patient treated with tofacitinib. The TCR sequence derives from a human donor with alopecia areata. The chain uses TRBV5-1 and TRBJ2-3; 12 nucleotides agree with TRBD1. The CDR3 DNA is TGCGCCAGCAGCCGGACCGGGACAGGGGGCGTCACAGATACGCAGTATTTT. Protein product: CASSRTGTGGVTDTQYF.